The sample holds a few counts of the clone carrying this TCR beta chain. Germline V CDR1 and CDR2: SGHTA, FQGNSA. The CDR3 extends over 15 amino acids. Trimming cost V 0 bases and J 7 bases, with 13 bases left between them. This sample was taken from a study of graft-versus-host responses after intestinal transplantation. Study in general: Recipients underwent multivisceral, liver-intestinal, or isolated intestinal transplants. Induction with anti-thymocyte globulin, then tacrolimus and steroids for around three years, was given to all recipients.

Points from the study as a whole: Peak GvH clone levels in circulation were associated with early post-transplant HvG declines.

Here immunoSEQ multiplex PCR was the method, and the copy in TCRdb shows in-frame clones only, minus some. The data show about 6,900 clones, roughly 24% seen once. The authors sorted proliferating CFSE-low CD3+CD4+ and CD3+CD8+ responders after the reaction. V and J are TRBV7-2 and TRBJ2-1; tentatively, D is TRBD2 (5 bases). The receptor was derived from a human patient who was an organ donor for intestinal transplantation. The sequences come from alloreactive CD4+ T cells from a mixed lymphocyte reaction culture, collected before transplantation. Specified subset: CFSE-low proliferating T cells sorted from roughly six-day pre-transplant mixed lymphocyte reaction (GvH or HvG direction). The DNA for the CDR3 is TGTGCCAGCAGCTTAGCCTGGGCGGGCGGGAATGAGCAGTTCTTC. Protein sequence: CASSLAWAGGNEQFF.